This TCR beta chain emerged from a study of cytomegalovirus exposure and HLA in healthy donors. Regarding the study as a whole: Later on, an analysis tied about 17,000 TCR beta sequences to HLA alleles at 0.05 false discovery rate. Among the sequence variants, a highly shared cluster was likely an artifact of sequencing. One variant, a missense change in DCLRE1C, was linked in a later analysis to TCR beta V- and J-gene trimming.

Comment on this clone: What it recognizes is unknown.

Germline V lookup: CDR1 MDHEN, CDR2 SYDVKM. V gave up 3 bases and J gave up 4 bases; unmatched junction bases: 2. CDR3 size: 13 residues. Primers: 60 Vbeta forward and 13 Jbeta reverse. The assay was immunoSEQ multiplex PCR, and TCRdb's table has in-frame clones only and misses some. Among around 300,000 clones, about 83% were seen once, and the ten largest hold roughly 2%. The material sequenced was PBMCs. The receptor was derived from a woman aged 40 to 50 in good health and CMV-seropositive. The chain carries TRBV28 and TRBJ1-2; TRBD1 matches at 7 bases. DNA for the CDR3: TGTGCCAGCAGTTTTGGGGACAGCTATGGCTACACCTTC. It yields the protein CASSFGDSYGYTF.